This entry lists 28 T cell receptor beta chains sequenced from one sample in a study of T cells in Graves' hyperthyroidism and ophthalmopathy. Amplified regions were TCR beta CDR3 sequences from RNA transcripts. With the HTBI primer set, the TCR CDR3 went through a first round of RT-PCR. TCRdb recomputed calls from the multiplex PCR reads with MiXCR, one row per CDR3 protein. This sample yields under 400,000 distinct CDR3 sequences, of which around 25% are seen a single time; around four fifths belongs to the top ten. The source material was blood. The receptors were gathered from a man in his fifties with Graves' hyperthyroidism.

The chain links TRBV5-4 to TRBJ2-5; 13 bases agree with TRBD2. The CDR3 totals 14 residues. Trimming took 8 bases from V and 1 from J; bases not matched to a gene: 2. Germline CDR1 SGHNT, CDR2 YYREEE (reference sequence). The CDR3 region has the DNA TGTGCCAGTGGACTAGCGGGAGTCCAAGAGACCCAGTACTTC. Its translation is CASGLAGVQETQYF. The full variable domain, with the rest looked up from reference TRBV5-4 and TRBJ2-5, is ETGVTQSPTHLIKTRGQQVTLRCSSQSGHNTVSWYQQALGQGPQFIFQYYREEENGRGNFPPRFSGLQFPNYSSELNVNALELDDSALYLCASGLAGVQETQYFGPGTRLLVL.

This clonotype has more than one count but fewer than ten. This CDR3 reads CASSSGRDYGYTF. CDR3 bases: TGTGCCAGCAGTTCCGGTCGGGACTATGGCTACACCTTC. The chain employs TRBV28 and TRBJ1-2; D unclear. The germline gives CDR1 MDHEN, CDR2 SYDVKM. V was shortened by 4 bases and J by 3 bases, with 9 bases between the two germline ends. This CDR3 spans 13 amino acids.

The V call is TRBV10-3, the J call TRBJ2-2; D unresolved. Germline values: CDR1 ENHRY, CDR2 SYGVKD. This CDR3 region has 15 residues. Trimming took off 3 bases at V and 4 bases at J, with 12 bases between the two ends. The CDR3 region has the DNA TGTGCCATCAGTGAAGGAAGGGATCCCACCGGGGAGCTGTTTTTT. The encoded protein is CAISEGRDPTGELFF.

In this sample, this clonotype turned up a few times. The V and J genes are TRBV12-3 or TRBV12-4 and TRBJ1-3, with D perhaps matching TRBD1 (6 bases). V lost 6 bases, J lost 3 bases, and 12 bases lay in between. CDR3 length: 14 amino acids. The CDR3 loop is CASSSQGHGNTIYF. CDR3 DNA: TGTGCCAGCAGCTCCCAGGGGCATGGAAACACCATATATTTT.

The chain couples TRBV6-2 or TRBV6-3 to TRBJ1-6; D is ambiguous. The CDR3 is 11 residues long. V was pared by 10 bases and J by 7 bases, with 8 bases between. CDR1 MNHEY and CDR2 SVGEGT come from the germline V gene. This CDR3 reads CATGSNSPLHF. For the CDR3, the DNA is TGTGCCACCGGGTCCAATTCACCCCTCCACTTT.

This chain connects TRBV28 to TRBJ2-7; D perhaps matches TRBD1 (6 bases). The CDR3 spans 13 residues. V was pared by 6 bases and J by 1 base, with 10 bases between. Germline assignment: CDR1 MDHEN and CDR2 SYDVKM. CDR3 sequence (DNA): TGTGCCAGCAGGCTGACAGGATCCTACGAGCAGTACTTC. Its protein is CASRLTGSYEQYF.

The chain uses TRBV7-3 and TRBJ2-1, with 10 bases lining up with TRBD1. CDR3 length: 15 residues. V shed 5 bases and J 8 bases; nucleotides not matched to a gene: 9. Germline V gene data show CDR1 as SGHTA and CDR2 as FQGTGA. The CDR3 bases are TGTGCCAGCAGCCCACGGGACAGGGGCTCCCATGAGCAGTTCTTC. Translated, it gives CASSPRDRGSHEQFF.

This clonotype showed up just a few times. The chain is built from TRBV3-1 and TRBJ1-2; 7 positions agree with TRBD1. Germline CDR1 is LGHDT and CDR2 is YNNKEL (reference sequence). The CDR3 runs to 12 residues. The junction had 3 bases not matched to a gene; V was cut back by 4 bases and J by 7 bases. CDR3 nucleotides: TGTGCCAGCAGCCTCCGACAGGGTGGCTACACCTTC. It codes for CASSLRQGGYTF. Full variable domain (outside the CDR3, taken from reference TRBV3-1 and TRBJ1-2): DTAVSQTPKYLVTQMGNDKSIKCEQNLGHDTMYWYKQDSKKFLKIMFSYNNKELIINETVPNRFSPKSPDKAHLNLHINSLELGDSAVYFCASSLRQGGYTFGSGTRLTVV.

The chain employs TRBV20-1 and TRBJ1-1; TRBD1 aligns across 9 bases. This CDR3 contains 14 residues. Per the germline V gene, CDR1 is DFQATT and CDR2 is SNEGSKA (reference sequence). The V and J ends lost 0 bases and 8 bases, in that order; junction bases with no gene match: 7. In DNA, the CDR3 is TGCAGTGCTAGAGACCCTGACAGGGGGTGGGAAGCTTTCTTT. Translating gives CSARDPDRGWEAFF.

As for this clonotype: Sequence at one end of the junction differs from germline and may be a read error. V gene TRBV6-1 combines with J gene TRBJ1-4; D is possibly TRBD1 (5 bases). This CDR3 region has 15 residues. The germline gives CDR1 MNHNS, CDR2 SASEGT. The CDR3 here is CASSRTGGTNGKLFF. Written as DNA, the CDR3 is TGTGCCAGCAGCCGCACTGGGGGAACTAATGGAAAACTGTTTTTT.

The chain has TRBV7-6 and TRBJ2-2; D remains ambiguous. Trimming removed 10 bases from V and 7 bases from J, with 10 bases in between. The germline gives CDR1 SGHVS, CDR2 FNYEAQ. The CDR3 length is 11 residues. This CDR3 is CATESRGELFF. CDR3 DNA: TGTGCCACGGAAAGTCGCGGGGAGCTGTTTTTT.

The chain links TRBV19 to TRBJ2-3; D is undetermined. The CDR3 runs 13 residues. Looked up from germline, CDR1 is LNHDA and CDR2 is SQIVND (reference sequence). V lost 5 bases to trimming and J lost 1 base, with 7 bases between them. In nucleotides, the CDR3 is TGTGCCAGTAGTGCTCTCGGCACAGATACGCAGTATTTT. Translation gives CASSALGTDTQYF.

The DNA for the CDR3 is TGTGCCAGTAGTATTAGACAGGGCGCTAACTATGGCTACACCTTC. Translation gives CASSIRQGANYGYTF. The rearrangement links TRBV19 to TRBJ1-2; TRBD1 agrees at 7 bases. Germline V gives CDR1 LNHDA, CDR2 SQIVND (reference sequence). The V gene end was trimmed by 3 bases and the J gene end by 0 bases; junction bases not matched to a gene: 4. The CDR3 loop spans 15 amino acids.

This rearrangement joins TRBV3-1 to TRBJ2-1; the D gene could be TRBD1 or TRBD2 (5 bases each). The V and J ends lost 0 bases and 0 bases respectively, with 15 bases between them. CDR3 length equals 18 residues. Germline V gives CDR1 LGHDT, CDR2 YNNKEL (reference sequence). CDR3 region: CASSQDPSRESSYNEQFF. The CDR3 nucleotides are TGTGCCAGCAGCCAAGATCCTAGCAGGGAAAGCTCCTACAATGAGCAGTTCTTC.

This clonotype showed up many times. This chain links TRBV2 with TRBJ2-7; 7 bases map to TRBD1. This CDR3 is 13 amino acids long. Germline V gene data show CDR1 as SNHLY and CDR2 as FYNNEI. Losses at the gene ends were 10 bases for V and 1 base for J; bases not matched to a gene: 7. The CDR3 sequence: CANTATGSYEQYF. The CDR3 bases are TGTGCCAATACTGCGACAGGGTCCTACGAGCAGTACTTC.

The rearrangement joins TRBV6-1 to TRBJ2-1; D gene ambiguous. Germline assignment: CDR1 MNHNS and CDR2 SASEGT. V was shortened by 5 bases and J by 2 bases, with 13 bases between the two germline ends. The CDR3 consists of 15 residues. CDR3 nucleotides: TGTGCCAGCAGTCGGAGAGTTGGGGCCTACAATGAGCAGTTCTTC. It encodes CASSRRVGAYNEQFF.

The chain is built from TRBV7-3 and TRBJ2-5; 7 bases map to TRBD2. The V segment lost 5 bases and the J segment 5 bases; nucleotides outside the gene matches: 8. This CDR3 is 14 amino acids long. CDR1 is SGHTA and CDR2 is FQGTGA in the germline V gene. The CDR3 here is CASSPSGAWETQYF. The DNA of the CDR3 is TGTGCCAGCAGCCCGAGCGGGGCTTGGGAGACCCAGTACTTC.

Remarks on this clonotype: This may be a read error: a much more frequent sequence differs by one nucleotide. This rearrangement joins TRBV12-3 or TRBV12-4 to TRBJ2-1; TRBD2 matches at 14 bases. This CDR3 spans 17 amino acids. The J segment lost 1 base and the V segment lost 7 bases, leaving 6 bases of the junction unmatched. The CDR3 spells CASIPRTSGRSYNEQFF. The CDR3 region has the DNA TGTGCCAGCATCCCCCGGACTAGCGGGAGGTCCTACAATGAGCAGTTCTTC.

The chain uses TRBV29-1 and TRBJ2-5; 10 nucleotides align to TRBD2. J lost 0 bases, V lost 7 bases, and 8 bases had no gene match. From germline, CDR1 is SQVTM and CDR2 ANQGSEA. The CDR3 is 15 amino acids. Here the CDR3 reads CSAGTSVAYQETQYF. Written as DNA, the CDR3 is TGCAGCGCTGGGACTAGCGTCGCGTACCAAGAGACCCAGTACTTC.

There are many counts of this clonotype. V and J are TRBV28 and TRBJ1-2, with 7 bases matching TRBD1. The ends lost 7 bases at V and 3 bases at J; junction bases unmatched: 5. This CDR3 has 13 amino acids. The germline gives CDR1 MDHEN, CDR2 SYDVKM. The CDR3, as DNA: TGTGCCAGCACCCTAACAGGGGACTATGGCTACACCTTC. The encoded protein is CASTLTGDYGYTF.

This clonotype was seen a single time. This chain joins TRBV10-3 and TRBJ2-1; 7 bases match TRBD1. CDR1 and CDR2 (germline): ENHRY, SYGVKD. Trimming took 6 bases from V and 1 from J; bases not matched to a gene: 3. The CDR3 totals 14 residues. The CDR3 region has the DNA TGTGCCATCAGCCGACAGGGTTCCTACAATGAGCAGTTCTTC. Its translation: CAISRQGSYNEQFF.

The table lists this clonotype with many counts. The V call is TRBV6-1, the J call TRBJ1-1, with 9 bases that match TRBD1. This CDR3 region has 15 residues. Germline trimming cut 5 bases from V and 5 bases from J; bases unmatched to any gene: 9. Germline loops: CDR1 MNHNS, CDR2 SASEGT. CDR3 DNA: TGTGCCAGCAGTAAGGGACAGGGCGGAAGGACTGAAGCTTTCTTT. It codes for CASSKGQGGRTEAFF.

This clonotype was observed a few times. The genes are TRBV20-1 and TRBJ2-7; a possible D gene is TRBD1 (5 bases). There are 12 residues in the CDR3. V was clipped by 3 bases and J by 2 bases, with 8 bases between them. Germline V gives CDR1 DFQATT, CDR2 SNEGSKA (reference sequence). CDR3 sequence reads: CSASTGAYEQYF. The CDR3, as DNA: TGCAGTGCTAGCACAGGAGCCTACGAGCAGTACTTC.

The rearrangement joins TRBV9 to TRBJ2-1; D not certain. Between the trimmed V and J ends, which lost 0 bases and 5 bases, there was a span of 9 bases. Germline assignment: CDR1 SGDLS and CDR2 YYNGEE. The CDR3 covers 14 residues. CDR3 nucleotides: TGTGCCAGCAGCGTAGCGGACGGAAACAATGAGCAGTTCTTC. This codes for CASSVADGNNEQFF.

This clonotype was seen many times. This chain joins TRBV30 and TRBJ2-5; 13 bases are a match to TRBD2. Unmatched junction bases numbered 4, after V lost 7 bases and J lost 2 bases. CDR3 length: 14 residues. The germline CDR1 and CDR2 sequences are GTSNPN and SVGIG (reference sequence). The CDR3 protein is CASTSGRTQETQYF. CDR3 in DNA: TGTGCCTCGACTAGCGGGAGGACACAAGAGACCCAGTACTTC.

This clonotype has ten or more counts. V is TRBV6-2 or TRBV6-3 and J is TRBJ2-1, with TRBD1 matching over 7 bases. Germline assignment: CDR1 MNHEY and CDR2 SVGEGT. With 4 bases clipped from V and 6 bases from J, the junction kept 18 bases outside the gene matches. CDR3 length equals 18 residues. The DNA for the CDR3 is TGTGCCAGCAGTTCTCCAACCCCGACAGGGACAGCTCCCAATGAGCAGTTCTTC. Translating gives CASSSPTPTGTAPNEQFF.

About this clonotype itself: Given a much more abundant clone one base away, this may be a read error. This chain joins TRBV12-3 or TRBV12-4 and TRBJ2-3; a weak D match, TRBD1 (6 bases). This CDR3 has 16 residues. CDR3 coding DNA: TGTGCCGGCAGTTTAGGACAGATGACTAGCACAGATACGCAGTATTTT. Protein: CAGSLGQMTSTDTQYF.

The CDR3 nucleotides are TGTGCCAGCAGTCGGGCCTTCAACTACGAGCAGTACTTC. Translation: CASSRAFNYEQYF. The chain is built from TRBV14 and TRBJ2-7; D not resolved. The germline V and J ends were trimmed by 6 bases and 3 bases, with 12 bases remaining between them. The CDR3 contains 13 residues. Germline loops: CDR1 SGHDN, CDR2 FVKESK.